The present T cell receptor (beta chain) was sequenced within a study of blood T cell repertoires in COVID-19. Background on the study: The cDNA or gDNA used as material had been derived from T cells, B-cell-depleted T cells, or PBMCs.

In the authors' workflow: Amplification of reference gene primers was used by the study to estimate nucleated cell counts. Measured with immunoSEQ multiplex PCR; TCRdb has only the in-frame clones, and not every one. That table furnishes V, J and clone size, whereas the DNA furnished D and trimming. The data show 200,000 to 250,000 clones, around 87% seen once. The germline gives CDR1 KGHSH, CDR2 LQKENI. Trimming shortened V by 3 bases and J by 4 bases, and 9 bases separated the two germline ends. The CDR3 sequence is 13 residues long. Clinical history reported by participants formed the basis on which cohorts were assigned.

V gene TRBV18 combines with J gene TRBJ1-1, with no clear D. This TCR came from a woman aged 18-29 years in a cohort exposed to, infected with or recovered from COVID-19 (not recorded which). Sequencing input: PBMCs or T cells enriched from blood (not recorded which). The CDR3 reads CASSPSSVTEAFF. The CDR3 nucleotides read TGTGCCAGCTCACCTTCCTCCGTCACTGAAGCTTTCTTT.